By proportion, the clone carrying this T cell receptor beta chain is medium-sized. The target antigen is unknown. These data originate in a study of molecular identifiers for immune sequencing clone quantification. Study conclusions and caveats: Detection of one spiked Jurkat cell's TCR RNA reportedly worked in 1 million or so naive cells.

Via MiXCR, TCRdb re-called the PCR reads, giving one row per CDR3 protein. The sample lists about 10,000 distinct CDR3 sequences; 15% to 20% were seen once. Naive CD8 library inputs spanned about 19,000 to 1,000,000 sorted cells and 10%, 30% or 50% RNA. Germline V gene data show CDR1 as SGHRS and CDR2 as YFSETQ. The V and J ends lost 2 bases and 0 bases, in that order; junction bases with no gene match: 4. This CDR3 region has 16 residues. The V gene is TRBV5-1, the J gene TRBJ2-3, with 9 nucleotides matching TRBD2. The receptor comes from a human donor in good health. Some libraries in this study had Jurkat cell RNA spiked in. The source material was naive CD8+ T cells from blood, with Jurkat cell RNA spiked in. Described subset: FACS-sorted CD8+CD4-CCR7+CD45RA+ naive T cells. The CDR3 sequence: CASSLRLADSTDTQYF. The CDR3 DNA is TGCGCCAGCAGCTTAAGACTAGCGGATAGCACAGATACGCAGTATTTT.